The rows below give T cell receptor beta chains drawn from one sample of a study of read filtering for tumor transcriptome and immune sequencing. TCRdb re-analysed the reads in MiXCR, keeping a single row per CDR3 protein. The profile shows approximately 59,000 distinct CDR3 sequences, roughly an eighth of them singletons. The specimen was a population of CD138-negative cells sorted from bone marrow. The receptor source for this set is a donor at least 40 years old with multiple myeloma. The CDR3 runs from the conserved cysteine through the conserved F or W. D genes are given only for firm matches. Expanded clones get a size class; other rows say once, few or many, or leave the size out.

CASSRTANNEQFF,TGTGCTAGCAGTAGGACAGCCAACAATGAGCAGTTCTTC,TRBV7-7,TRBJ2-1,many,-
CSARDTRGSGDEQYF,TGCAGTGCTAGAGATACTAGGGGCTCGGGAGACGAGCAGTACTTC,TRBV20-1,TRBJ2-7,-,-
CASSPTSNTEAFF,TGCGCCAGCAGCCCGACATCGAACACTGAAGCTTTCTTT,TRBV5-1,TRBJ1-1,many,-
CASSELRDNQPQHF,TGCGCCAGCAGTGAGCTCAGGGATAATCAGCCCCAGCATTTT,TRBV10-2,TRBJ1-5,many,-
CASSSNPAQPQHF,TGTGCCAGCAGTTCTAACCCGGCCCAGCCCCAGCATTTT,TRBV12-3/TRBV12-4,TRBJ1-5,many,-
CAWSVRGKITDTQYF,TGTGCCTGGAGTGTACGGGGGAAGATCACAGATACGCAGTATTTT,TRBV30,TRBJ2-3,-,-
CSAPDRTYEQYF,TGCAGTGCGCCGGACAGGACCTACGAGCAGTACTTC,TRBV20-1,TRBJ2-7,few,TRBD1
CASSLGGSGTGYEQYF,TGTGCCAGCAGCTTAGGGGGGTCGGGGACGGGTTACGAGCAGTACTTC,TRBV13,TRBJ2-7,many,-
CASSFPTGSGANVLTF,TGCGCCAGCAGCTTCCCCACAGGGTCTGGGGCCAACGTCCTGACTTTC,TRBV5-1,TRBJ2-6,many,-
CASSLKEKLFF,TGTGCCAGCAGTTTAAAAGAAAAACTGTTTTTT,TRBV6-6,TRBJ1-4,many,-
CASRPRRQTGAEKLFF,TGTGCCAGCAGACCACGAAGACAGACTGGGGCTGAAAAACTGTTTTTT,TRBV28,TRBJ1-4,many,-
CAWTEQGASNQPQHF,TGTGCCTGGACGGAACAGGGGGCGAGCAATCAGCCCCAGCATTTT,TRBV30,TRBJ1-5,many,TRBD1
CATSRVRRGRRDTEAFF,TGTGCCACCAGCAGAGTACGCAGGGGGCGTAGAGACACTGAAGCTTTCTTT,TRBV15,TRBJ1-1,many,TRBD1
CASSPNQGELFF,TGCGCCAGCAGCCCCAACCAGGGGGAGCTGTTTTTT,TRBV5-1,TRBJ2-2,many,-
CASRQGQKETQYF,TGTGCCAGCAGACAGGGACAGAAAGAGACCCAGTACTTC,TRBV12-3/TRBV12-4,TRBJ2-5,many,TRBD1
CAISEQGGNEQFF,TGTGCCATCAGTGAACAGGGCGGTAATGAGCAGTTCTTC,TRBV10-3,TRBJ2-1,many,-
CASSLGTSGARFYNEQFF,TGTGCCAGCAGCTTAGGGACTAGCGGGGCCCGCTTCTACAATGAGCAGTTCTTC,TRBV7-3,TRBJ2-1,-,TRBD2
CASSLTGAGTGELFF,TGTGCCAGCAGCTTAACCGGGGCCGGCACCGGGGAGCTGTTTTTT,TRBV7-3,TRBJ2-2,many,-
CASSQDSSGANVLTF,TGTGCCAGCAGCCAGGACAGCTCTGGGGCCAACGTCCTGACTTTC,TRBV28,TRBJ2-6,many,-
CASSWGGGPQHF,TGTGCCAGCAGTTGGGGGGGGGGACCCCAGCATTTT,TRBV6-6,TRBJ1-5,-,-
CASSFSGNTIYF,TGTGCCAGCAGCTTCAGTGGAAACACCATATATTTT,TRBV7-2,TRBJ1-3,-,-
CASSEAHFQGNTEAFF,TGTGCCAGCAGTGAAGCGCATTTTCAGGGGAACACTGAAGCTTTCTTT,TRBV2,TRBJ1-1,many,-
CSAQGEANYGYTF,TGCAGTGCTCAGGGGGAGGCTAACTATGGCTACACCTTC,TRBV20-1,TRBJ1-2,many,TRBD1
CSVGGGPNQPQHF,TGCAGCGTTGGGGGGGGCCCCAATCAGCCCCAGCATTTT,TRBV29-1,TRBJ1-5,many,-